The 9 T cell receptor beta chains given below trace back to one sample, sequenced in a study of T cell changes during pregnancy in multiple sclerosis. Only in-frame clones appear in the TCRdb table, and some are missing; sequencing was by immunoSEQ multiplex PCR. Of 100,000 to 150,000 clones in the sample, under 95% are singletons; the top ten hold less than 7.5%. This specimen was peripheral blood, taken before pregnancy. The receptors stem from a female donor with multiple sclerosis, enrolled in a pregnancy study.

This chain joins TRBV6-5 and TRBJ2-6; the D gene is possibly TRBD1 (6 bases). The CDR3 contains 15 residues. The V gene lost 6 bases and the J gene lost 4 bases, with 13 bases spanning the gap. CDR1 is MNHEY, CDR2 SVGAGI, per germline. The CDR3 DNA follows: TGTGCCAGCAGCAACAGGGACACCGGGGCCAACGTCCTGACTTTC. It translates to CASSNRDTGANVLTF.

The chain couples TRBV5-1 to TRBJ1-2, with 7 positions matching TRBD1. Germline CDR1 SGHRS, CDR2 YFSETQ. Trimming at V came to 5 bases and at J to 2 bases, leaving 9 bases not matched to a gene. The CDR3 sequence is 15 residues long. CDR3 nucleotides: TGCGCCAGCAGGCTGCCTTCACAGGGGAACTATGGCTACACCTTC. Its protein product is CASRLPSQGNYGYTF.

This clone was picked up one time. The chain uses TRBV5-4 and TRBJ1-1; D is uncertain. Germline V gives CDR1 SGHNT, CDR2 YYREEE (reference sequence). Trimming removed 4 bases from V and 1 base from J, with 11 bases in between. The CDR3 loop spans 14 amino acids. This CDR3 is CASSPAIANTEAFF. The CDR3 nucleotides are TGTGCCAGCAGCCCAGCCATAGCGAACACTGAAGCTTTCTTT.

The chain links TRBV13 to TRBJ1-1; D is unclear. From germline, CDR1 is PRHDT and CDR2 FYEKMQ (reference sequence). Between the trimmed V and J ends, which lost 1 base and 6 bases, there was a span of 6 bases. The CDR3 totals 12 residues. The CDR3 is CASSLAISEAFF. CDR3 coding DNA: TGTGCCAGCAGCTTAGCCATTTCTGAAGCTTTCTTT.

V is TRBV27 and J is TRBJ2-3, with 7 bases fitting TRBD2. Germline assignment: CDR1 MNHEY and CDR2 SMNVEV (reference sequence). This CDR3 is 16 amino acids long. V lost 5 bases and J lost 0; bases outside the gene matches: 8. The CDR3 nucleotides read TGTGCCAGCAGTCTCATAGCGGGCTTTAGCACAGATACGCAGTATTTT. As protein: CASSLIAGFSTDTQYF.

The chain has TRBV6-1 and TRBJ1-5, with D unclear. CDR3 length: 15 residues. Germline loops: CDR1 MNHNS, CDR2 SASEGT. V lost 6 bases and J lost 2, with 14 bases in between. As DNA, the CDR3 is TGTGCCAGCAGGACGGCAGGAGCGGGCAATCAGCCCCAGCATTTT. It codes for CASRTAGAGNQPQHF.

CDR3 protein: CASSLEGQHYGYTF. As DNA, the CDR3 is TGTGCCAGCAGCTTAGAGGGACAGCACTATGGCTACACCTTC. The genes are TRBV7-2 and TRBJ1-2; 7 bases fit TRBD1. Germline V gene lookup returns CDR1 SGHTA and CDR2 FQGNSA. CDR3 length: 14 amino acids. V shed 1 base and J 3 bases; nucleotides not matched to a gene: 2.

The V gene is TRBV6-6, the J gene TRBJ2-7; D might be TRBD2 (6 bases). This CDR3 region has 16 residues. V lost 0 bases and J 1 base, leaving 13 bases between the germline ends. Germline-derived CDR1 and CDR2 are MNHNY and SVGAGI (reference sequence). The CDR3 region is CASSYSVGEESYEQYF. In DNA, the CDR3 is TGTGCCAGCAGTTACTCGGTTGGGGAGGAGTCCTACGAGCAGTACTTC.

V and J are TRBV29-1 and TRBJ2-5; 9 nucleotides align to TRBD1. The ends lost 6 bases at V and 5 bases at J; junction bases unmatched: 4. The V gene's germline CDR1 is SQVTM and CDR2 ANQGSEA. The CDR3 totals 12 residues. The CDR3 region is CSVGQGDETQYF. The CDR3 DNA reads TGCAGCGTGGGACAGGGTGATGAGACCCAGTACTTC.